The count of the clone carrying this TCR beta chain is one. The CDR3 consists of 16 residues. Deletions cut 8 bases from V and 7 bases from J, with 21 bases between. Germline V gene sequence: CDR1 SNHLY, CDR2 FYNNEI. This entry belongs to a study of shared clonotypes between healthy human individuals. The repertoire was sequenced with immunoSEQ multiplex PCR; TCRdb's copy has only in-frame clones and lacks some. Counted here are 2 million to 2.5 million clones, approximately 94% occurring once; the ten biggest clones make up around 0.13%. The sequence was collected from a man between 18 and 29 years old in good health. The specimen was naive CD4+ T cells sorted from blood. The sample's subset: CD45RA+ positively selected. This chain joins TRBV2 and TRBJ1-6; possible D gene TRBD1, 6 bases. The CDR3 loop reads CASVPGLGQRNSPLHF. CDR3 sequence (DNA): TGTGCCAGCGTCCCAGGTCTCGGACAGAGGAATTCACCCCTCCACTTT.